Listed below are T cell receptor beta chains from one sample, sequenced in a study of beta chain features in type 1 diabetes. TCRdb keeps only in-frame clones here, not all; method: immunoSEQ multiplex PCR. This sample has 130,000 to 150,000 clones, with about 13% found just once. The specimen was central memory CD4+ T cells from blood. Receptors were obtained from a man younger than 35 with type 1 diabetes. CDR3s include the opening cysteine and the closing phenylalanine or tryptophan.

V gene: TRBV18; J gene: TRBJ1-3; CDR3 protein: CASSLFSGNTIYF
V gene: TRBV7-3; J gene: TRBJ2-3; CDR3 protein: CASSITGSDTQYF
V gene: TRBV5-1; J gene: TRBJ1-2; CDR3 protein: CASSLRSQGPPLRGYTF
V gene: TRBV5-1; J gene: TRBJ2-5; CDR3 protein: CASSPDYLGGETQYF
V gene: TRBV19; J gene: TRBJ1-2; CDR3 protein: CASSPQFRGDYGYTF
V gene: TRBV30; J gene: TRBJ1-2; CDR3 protein: CASKTRQGNYGYTF
V gene: TRBV28; J gene: TRBJ2-7; CDR3 protein: CASSPHTGGNSYEQYF
V gene: TRBV18; J gene: TRBJ1-3; CDR3 protein: CASSLSRSGNTIYF
V gene: TRBV4-2; J gene: TRBJ2-1; CDR3 protein: CASSQDRGGVLEQFF
V gene: TRBV7-3; J gene: TRBJ1-1; CDR3 protein: CASSSQGNTEAFF
V gene: TRBV4-1; J gene: TRBJ2-1; CDR3 protein: CASSPTGTPHNEQFF
V gene: TRBV7-2; J gene: TRBJ1-1; CDR3 protein: CASSIQENTEAFF
V gene: TRBV6-5; J gene: TRBJ1-1; CDR3 protein: CASSYSSETTEAFF
V gene: TRBV28; J gene: TRBJ2-7; CDR3 protein: CASSLSGRGISNEQYF
V gene: TRBV18; J gene: TRBJ2-1; CDR3 protein: CASSTTATGTNEQFF
V gene: TRBV28; J gene: TRBJ1-5; CDR3 protein: CASSLLQGNQPQHF
V gene: TRBV5-1; J gene: TRBJ2-5; CDR3 protein: CASSFGQTGGAETQYF
V gene: TRBV9; J gene: TRBJ2-2; CDR3 protein: CASSGEGGTGELFF
V gene: TRBV7-9; J gene: TRBJ2-6; CDR3 protein: CASRPESSGANVLTF
V gene: TRBV9; J gene: TRBJ1-3; CDR3 protein: CASSPVSSGNTIYF
V gene: TRBV25-1; J gene: TRBJ1-1; CDR3 protein: CASTPQGTADGKAFF
V gene: TRBV13; J gene: TRBJ1-6; CDR3 protein: CASTVDRINSPLHF
V gene: TRBV20-1; J gene: TRBJ1-4; CDR3 protein: CSAQGEKLFF
V gene: TRBV2; J gene: TRBJ1-2; CDR3 protein: CASSDVTVSYGYTF
V gene: TRBV11-2; J gene: TRBJ2-3; CDR3 protein: CASSFLTGRTDTQYF
V gene: TRBV30; J gene: TRBJ2-5; CDR3 protein: CACPEEGKQETQYF
V gene: TRBV13; J gene: TRBJ2-7; CDR3 protein: CASSTRDSPYEQYF
V gene: TRBV2; J gene: TRBJ2-1; CDR3 protein: CASGVAGGPYNEQFF